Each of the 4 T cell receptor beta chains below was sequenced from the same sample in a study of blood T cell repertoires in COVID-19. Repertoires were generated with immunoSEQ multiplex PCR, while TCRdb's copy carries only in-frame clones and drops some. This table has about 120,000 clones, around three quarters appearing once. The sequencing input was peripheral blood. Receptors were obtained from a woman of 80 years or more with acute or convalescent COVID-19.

The CDR3 bases are TGTGCCAGCAGCTTTAGTTCGAACACTGAAGCTTTCTTT. Translating gives CASSFSSNTEAFF. This chain links TRBV11-3 with TRBJ1-1; D gene uncertain. Germline loops: CDR1 SGHNT, CDR2 YENEEA. The CDR3 consists of 13 residues. Trimming took off 3 bases at V and 1 base at J, with 6 bases between the two ends.

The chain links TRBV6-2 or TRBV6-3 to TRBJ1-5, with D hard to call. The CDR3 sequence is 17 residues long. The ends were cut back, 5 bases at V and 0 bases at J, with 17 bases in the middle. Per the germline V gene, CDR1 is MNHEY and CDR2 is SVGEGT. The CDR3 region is CASSTVSSPYSNQPQHF. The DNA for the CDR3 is TGTGCCAGCAGTACAGTCAGCAGTCCTTATAGCAATCAGCCCCAGCATTTT.

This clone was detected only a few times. CDR3 amino acids: CASSLRGRQGISTDTQYF. The DNA for the CDR3 is TGTGCCAGCAGCTTAAGAGGACGACAGGGGATCAGCACAGATACGCAGTATTTT. The chain couples TRBV7-3 to TRBJ2-3; 8 nucleotides align to TRBD1. The J segment lost 0 bases and the V segment lost 1 base, leaving 9 bases of the junction unmatched. CDR1 is SGHTA and CDR2 is FQGTGA in the germline V gene. The CDR3 length is 18 residues.

CDR3 sequence: CASSETTGKGYGYTF. The CDR3 region has the DNA TGTGCCAGCAGTGAGACGACAGGCAAGGGCTATGGCTACACCTTC. The rearrangement joins TRBV6-1 to TRBJ1-2; a possible D gene is TRBD1 (6 bases). Germline CDR1 reads MNHNS; CDR2 reads SASEGT. The CDR3 is 15 residues long. V shed 3 bases and J shed 4 bases, with 15 bases lying between them.